The entry that follows covers one T cell receptor (beta chain) sequence. Its target is unknown. Germline V gene sequence: CDR1 MNHEY, CDR2 SVGAGI. CDR3 length equals 14 residues. This sample stems from a study of CXCR3-negative and CXCR3-positive naive CD8 T cells. Whole-study results and caveats: Naive cells, whether CXCR3-negative or CXCR3-positive, had similar TRBV-TRBJ usage, while memory cells differed. CXCR3-negative naive cells had less hydrophobic TRB CDR3s than did CXCR3-positive naive cells. Much lower diversity was found in memory CD8+ cells, while both naive subsets had comparably high diversity.

The authors made the TRB cDNA libraries by 5' RACE using UMI labels. TCRdb processed the 5' RACE reads again and assigns one entry to each CDR3 protein, with no DNA. Here the sample table reports 120,000 to 150,000 distinct CDR3 sequences. Triplicate 300,000-cell sorts were made of each CD8+ T cell subset. The sample consisted of naive CXCR3+ CD8+ T cells from blood. Subset denoted: CD45RO-CCR7+CD27+CD95- naive CD8+ T cells expressing CXCR3 (TNR3+). This chain joins TRBV6-5 and TRBJ1-6; TCRdb's assignment of TRBD1 cannot be checked, as there is no DNA. The source of this sequence is a human donor in good health. Some clones in this sample may be carry-over from other donors' samples. The CDR3: CASSSGTGNSPLHF.